The T cell receptor (beta chain) under discussion was sequenced for a study of blood T cell repertoires in COVID-19. In the original analysis: From reference gene primer amplification, estimates of nucleated cell counts were derived. Assay: immunoSEQ multiplex PCR; the TCRdb copy retains only in-frame clones and omits some. V, J and clone size reflect that table, while D and trimming were determined from the DNA. The repertoire holds approximately 140,000 clones, with around 86% as singletons. The sequencing input was peripheral blood. The source is a human donor in a cohort sampled during active COVID-19.

DNA of the CDR3: TGTGCCAGCAGTAAAGAAGCTACCTACGAGCAGTACTTC. Its protein is CASSKEATYEQYF. The chain employs TRBV6-4 and TRBJ2-7, with D unresolved. The CDR3 sequence is 13 residues long. The V and J ends lost 5 bases and 2 bases respectively, with 10 bases between them. Germline V gives CDR1 MRHNA, CDR2 SNTAGT.